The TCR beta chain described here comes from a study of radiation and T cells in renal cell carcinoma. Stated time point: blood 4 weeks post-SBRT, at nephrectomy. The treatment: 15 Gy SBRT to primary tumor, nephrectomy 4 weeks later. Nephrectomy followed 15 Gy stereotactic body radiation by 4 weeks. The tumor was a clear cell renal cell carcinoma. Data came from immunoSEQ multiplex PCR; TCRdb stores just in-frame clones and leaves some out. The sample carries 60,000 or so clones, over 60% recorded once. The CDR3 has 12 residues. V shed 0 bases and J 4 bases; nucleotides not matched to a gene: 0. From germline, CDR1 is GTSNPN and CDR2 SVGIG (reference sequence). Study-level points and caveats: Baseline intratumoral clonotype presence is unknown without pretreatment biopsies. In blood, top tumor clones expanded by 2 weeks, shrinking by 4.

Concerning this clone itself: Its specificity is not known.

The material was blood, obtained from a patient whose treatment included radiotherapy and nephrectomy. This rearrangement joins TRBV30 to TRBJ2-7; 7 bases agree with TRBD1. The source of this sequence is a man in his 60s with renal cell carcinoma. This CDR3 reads CAWSVQGYEQYF. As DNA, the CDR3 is TGTGCCTGGAGTGTACAGGGGTACGAGCAGTACTTC.